This T cell receptor beta chain was recorded in a study of shared clonotypes between healthy human individuals. The CDR3 is 16 residues long. Per the germline V gene, CDR1 is MNHEY and CDR2 is SVGAGI. V shed 0 bases and J 9 bases; nucleotides not matched to a gene: 8. Clones were read by immunoSEQ multiplex PCR, and TCRdb kept only the in-frame ones, dropping some. The sample shows a few million clones, just over 90% of them seen only once. Source material: naive CD4+ T cells sorted from blood. Regarding subset: CD45RA+ positively selected. The chain links TRBV6-5 to TRBJ2-5; TRBD2 aligns across 12 bases. The source is a man between 18 and 35 years old in good health. Written as DNA, the CDR3 is TGTGCCAGCAGTTACTCTATACTAGCGGGAGGCGTCCCCCAGTACTTC. Its protein product is CASSYSILAGGVPQYF.